Described below is a single T cell receptor beta chain sequence and its context. As yet, its antigen is unknown. The data are from a study of identifying expanded T cells in peripheral blood. The study, taken as a whole, reports: Differentially abundant clones: roughly 1.2 between replicates, approximately 15 at approximately 13 days, 19 to 20 at four. Across healthy donors, higher total template counts meant significantly greater approximately 2-week count variance.

TCRdb's copy holds only in-frame clones and misses some; the assay was immunoSEQ multiplex PCR. Of about 76,000 clones listed, around four fifths are singletons. CDR1 and CDR2 (germline): ENHRY, SYGVKD. V was trimmed by 6 bases and J by 4 bases, leaving 16 bases between them. CDR3 length: 14 residues. During the collection period, no donor immune events like infections were recorded. Sequencing used blood. This receptor was taken from a person aged 18 to 75 in good health. This chain joins TRBV10-3 and TRBJ2-7; D perhaps matches TRBD2 (7 bases). The CDR3 here is CAIRQGGSLYEQYF. For the CDR3, the DNA is TGTGCCATCAGACAGGGAGGGAGCCTGTACGAGCAGTACTTC.